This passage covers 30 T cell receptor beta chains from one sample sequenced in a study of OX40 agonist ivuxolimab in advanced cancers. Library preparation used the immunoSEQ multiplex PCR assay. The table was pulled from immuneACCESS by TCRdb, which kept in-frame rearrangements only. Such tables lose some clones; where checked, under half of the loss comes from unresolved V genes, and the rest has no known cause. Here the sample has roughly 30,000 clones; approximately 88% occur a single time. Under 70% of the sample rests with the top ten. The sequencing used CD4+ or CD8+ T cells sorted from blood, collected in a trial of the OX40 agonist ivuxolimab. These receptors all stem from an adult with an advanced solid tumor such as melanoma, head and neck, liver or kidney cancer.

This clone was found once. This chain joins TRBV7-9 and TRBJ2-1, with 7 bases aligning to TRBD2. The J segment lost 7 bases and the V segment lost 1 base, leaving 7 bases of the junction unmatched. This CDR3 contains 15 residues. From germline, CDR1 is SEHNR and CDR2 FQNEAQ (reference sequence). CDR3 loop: CASSLVGQGGNEQFF. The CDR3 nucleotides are TGTGCCAGCAGCTTAGTCGGGCAGGGAGGGAATGAGCAGTTCTTC.

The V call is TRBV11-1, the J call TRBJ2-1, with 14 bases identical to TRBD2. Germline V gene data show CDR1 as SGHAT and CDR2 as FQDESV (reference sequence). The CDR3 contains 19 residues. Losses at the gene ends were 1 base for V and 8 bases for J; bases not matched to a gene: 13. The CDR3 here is CASSLEYLGLAGGSYEQFF. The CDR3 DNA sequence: TGTGCCAGCAGCTTAGAGTATCTCGGACTAGCGGGGGGTTCTTATGAGCAGTTCTTC.

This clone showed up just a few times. The CDR3 here is CASRQPTGGGTEAFF. The CDR3 DNA reads as TGTGCCAGCAGGCAACCTACAGGGGGTGGCACTGAAGCTTTCTTT. The chain links TRBV7-3 to TRBJ1-1, with 8 bases lining up with TRBD1. J gave up 4 bases and V 6 bases, and 10 bases lay outside the gene matches. The CDR3 length is 15 residues. Germline lookup yields CDR1 SGHTA and CDR2 FQGTGA.

CDR3 bases: TGTGCCAGCAGCGTAGAAGGGCCCGCAGATACGCAGTATTTT. Amino acids: CASSVEGPADTQYF. The chain uses TRBV9 and TRBJ2-3; no clear D gene. The CDR3 length is 14 residues. CDR1 is SGDLS and CDR2 is YYNGEE in the germline V gene. Trimming cost V 0 bases and J 4 bases, with 9 bases left between them.

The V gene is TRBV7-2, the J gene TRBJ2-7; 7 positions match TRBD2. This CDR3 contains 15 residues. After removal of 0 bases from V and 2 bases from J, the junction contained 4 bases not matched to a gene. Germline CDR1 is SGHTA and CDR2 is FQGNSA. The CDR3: CASSLAREGPYEQYF. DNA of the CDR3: TGTGCCAGCAGCTTAGCCAGGGAGGGCCCCTACGAGCAGTACTTC.

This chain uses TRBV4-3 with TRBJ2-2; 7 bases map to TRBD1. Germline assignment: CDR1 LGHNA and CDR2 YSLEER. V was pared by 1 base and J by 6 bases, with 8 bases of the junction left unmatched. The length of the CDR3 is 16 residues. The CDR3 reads CASSQGKRGPAGELFF. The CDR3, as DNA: TGCGCCAGCAGCCAAGGGAAAAGGGGGCCGGCCGGGGAGCTGTTTTTT.

The CDR3 here is CASSTPPFPGSTYEQYF. CDR3 DNA: TGTGCCAGCAGCACCCCTCCATTCCCAGGTTCAACCTACGAGCAGTACTTC. This chain joins TRBV7-9 and TRBJ2-7; the D is unclear. With 5 bases removed from V and 2 bases from J, the gap between germline ends came to 22 bases. The CDR3 spans 17 residues. Looked up from germline, CDR1 is SEHNR and CDR2 is FQNEAQ (reference sequence).

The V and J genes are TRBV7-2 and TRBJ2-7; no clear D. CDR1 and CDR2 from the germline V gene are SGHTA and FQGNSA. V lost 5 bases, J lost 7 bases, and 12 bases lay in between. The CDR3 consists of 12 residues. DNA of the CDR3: TGTGCCAGCAGCCTTGTCGTTGAGGAGCAGTACTTC. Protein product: CASSLVVEEQYF.

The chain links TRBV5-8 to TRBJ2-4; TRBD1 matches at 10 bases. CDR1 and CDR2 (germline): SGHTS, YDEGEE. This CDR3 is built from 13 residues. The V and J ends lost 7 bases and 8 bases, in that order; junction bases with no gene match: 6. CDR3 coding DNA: TGTGCCAGCTGCGACAGGGGGCTAGACATTCAGTACTTC. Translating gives CASCDRGLDIQYF.

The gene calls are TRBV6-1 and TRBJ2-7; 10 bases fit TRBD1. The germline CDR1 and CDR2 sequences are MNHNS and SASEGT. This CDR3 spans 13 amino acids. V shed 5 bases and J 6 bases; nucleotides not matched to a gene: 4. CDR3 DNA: TGTGCCAGCAGTCCGACAGGGGGCGCCGAGCAGTACTTC. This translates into CASSPTGGAEQYF.

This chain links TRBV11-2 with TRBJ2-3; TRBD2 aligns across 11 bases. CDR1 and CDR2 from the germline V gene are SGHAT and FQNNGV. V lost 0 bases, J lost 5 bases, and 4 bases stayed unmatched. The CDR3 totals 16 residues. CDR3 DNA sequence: TGTGCCAGCAGCTTAGATCGACTAGCGGGAAGAGATACGCAGTATTTT. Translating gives CASSLDRLAGRDTQYF. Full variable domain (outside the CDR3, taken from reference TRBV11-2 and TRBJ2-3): EAGVAQSPRYKIIEKRQSVAFWCNPISGHATLYWYQQILGQGPKLLIQFQNNGVVDDSQLPKDRFSAERLKGVDSTLKIQPAKLEDSAVYLCASSLDRLAGRDTQYFGPGTRLTVL.

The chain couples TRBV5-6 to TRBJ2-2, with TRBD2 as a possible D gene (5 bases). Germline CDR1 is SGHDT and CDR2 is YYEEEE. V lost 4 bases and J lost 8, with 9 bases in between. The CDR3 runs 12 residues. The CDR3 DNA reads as TGTGCCAGCAGCCCTCGGAGGGGGGAGCTGTTTTTT. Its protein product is CASSPRRGELFF.

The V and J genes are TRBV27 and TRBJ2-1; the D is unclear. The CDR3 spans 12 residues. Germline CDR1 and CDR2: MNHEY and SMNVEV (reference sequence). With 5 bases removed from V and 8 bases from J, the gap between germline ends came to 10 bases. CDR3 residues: CASSPSLHEQFF. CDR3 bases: TGTGCCAGCAGTCCCTCCCTCCATGAGCAGTTCTTC.

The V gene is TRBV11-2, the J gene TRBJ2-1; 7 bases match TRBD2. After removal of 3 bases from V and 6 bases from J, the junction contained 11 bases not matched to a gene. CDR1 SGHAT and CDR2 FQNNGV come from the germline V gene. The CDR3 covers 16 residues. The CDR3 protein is CASSFGFGLVGNEQFF. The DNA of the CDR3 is TGTGCCAGCAGCTTCGGCTTTGGACTAGTGGGCAATGAGCAGTTCTTC. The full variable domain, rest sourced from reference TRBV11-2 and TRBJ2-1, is EAGVAQSPRYKIIEKRQSVAFWCNPISGHATLYWYQQILGQGPKLLIQFQNNGVVDDSQLPKDRFSAERLKGVDSTLKIQPAKLEDSAVYLCASSFGFGLVGNEQFFGPGTRLTVL.

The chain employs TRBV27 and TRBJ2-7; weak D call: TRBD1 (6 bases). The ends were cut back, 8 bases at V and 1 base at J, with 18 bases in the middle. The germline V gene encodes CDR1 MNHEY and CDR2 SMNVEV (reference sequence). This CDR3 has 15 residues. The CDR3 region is CASWILGAPSYEQYF. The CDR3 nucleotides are TGTGCCAGCTGGATTCTGGGGGCGCCTTCCTACGAGCAGTACTTC.

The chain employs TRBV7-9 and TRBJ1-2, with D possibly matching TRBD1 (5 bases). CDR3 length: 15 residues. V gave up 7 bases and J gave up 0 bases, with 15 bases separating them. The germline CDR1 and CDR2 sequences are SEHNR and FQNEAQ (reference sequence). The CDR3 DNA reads TGTGCCAGCAACCCCTCGACAGATACTAACTATGGCTACACCTTC. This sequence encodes CASNPSTDTNYGYTF.

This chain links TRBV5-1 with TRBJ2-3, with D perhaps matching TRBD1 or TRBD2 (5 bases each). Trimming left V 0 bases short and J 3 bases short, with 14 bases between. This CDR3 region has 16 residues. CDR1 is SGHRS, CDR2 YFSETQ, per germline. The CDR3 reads CASSLEGTRRTDTQYF. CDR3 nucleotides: TGCGCCAGCAGCTTGGAGGGGACGCGAAGAACAGATACGCAGTATTTT.

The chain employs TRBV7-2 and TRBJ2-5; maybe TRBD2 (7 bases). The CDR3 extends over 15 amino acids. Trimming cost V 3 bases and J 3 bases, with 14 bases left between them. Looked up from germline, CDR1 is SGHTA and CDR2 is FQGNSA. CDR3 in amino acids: CASSLVWEGEETQYF. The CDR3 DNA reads TGTGCCAGCAGCTTGGTGTGGGAGGGGGAAGAGACCCAGTACTTC.

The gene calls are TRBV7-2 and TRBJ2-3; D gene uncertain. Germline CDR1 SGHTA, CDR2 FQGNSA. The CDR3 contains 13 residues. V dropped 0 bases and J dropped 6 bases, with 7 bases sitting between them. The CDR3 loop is CASSLAPPDTQYF. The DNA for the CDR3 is TGTGCCAGCAGCTTAGCTCCCCCGGATACGCAGTATTTT.

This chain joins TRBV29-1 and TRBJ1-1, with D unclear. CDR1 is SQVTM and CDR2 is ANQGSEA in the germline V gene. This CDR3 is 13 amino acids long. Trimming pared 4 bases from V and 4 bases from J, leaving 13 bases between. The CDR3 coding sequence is TGCAGCGTTGTTGGTGGCTATACCACTGAAGCTTTCTTT. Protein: CSVVGGYTTEAFF.

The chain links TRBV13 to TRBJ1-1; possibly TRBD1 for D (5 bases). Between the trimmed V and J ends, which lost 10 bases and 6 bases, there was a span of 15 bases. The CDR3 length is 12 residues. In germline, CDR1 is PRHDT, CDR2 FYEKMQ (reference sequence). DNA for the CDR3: TGTGCCACCACTCAGGCGGGGGCTGAAGCTTTCTTT. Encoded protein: CATTQAGAEAFF.

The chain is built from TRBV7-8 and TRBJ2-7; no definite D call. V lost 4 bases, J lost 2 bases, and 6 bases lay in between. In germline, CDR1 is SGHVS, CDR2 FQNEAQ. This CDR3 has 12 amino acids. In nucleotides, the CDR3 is TGTGCCAGCAGCTCGAATCCCTACGAGCAGTACTTC. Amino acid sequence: CASSSNPYEQYF.

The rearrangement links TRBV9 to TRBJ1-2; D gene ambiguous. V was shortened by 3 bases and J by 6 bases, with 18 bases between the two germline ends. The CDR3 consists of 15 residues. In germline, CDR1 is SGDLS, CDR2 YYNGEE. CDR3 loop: CASSGKGSYTHGYTF. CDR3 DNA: TGTGCCAGCAGCGGAAAGGGCAGCTACACCCATGGCTACACCTTC.

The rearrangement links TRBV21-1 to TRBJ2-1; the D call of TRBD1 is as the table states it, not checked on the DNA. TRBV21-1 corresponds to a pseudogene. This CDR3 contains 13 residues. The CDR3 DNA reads TGTGCCAGCCCGGACAGGGAGATCAATGAGCAGTTCTTC. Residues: CASPDREINEQFF.

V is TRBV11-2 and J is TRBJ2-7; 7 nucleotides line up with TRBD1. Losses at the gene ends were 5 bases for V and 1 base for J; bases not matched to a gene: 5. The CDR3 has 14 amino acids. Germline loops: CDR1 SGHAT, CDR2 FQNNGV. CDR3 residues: CASSITGESYEQYF. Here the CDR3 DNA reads TGTGCCAGCAGCATTACAGGGGAATCCTACGAGCAGTACTTC.

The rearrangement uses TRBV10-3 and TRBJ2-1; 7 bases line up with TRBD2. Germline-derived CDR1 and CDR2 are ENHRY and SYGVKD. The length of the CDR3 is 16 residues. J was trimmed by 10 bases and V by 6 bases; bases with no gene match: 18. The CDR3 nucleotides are TGTGCCATCAGCCAGCCAACTAGCGTAGGGGTGGGAGAGCAGTTCTTC. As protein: CAISQPTSVGVGEQFF.

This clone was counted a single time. Here the CDR3 DNA reads TGTGCCAGCAGTGAATTATACGAGCAGTACTTC. Residues: CASSELYEQYF. This chain links TRBV2 with TRBJ2-7; D is undetermined. This CDR3 is 11 amino acids long. Trimming left V 2 bases short and J 4 bases short, with 3 bases between. CDR1 SNHLY and CDR2 FYNNEI come from the germline V gene.

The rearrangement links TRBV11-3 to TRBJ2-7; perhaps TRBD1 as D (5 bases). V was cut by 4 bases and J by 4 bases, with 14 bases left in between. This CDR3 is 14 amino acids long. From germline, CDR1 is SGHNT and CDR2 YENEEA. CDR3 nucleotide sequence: TGTGCCAGCAGCTCAAGCGACAGTCCATACGAGCAGTACTTC. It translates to CASSSSDSPYEQYF.

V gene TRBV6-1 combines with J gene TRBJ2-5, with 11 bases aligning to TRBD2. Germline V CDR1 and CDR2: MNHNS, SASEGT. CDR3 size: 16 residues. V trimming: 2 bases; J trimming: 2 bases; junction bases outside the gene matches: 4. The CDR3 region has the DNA TGTGCCAGCAGTGAATGGCTAGCGGGGGGACAAGAGACCCAGTACTTC. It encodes CASSEWLAGGQETQYF.

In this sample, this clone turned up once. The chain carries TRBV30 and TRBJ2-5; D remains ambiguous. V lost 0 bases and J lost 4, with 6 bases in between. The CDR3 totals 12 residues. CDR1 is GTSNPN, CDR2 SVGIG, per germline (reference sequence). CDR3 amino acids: CAWSVWRETQYF. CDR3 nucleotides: TGTGCCTGGAGTGTCTGGAGAGAGACCCAGTACTTC.